This is a list of T cell receptor beta chains from one sample in a study of blood T cell repertoires in COVID-19. Assay: immunoSEQ multiplex PCR; the TCRdb copy retains only in-frame clones and omits some. Of around 130,000 clones listed, approximately 79% are singletons. The sequenced sample was PBMCs or T cells enriched from blood (not recorded which). Receptor source: a middle-aged man with acute COVID-19. Each CDR3 is given with its conserved first and last residue. The D gene is left open where the match is weak. Expanded clones get a size class; other rows say once, few or many, or leave the size out.

>TRBJ1-3|once|TRBD1|TRBV2
CASNQGAIFGNTIYF
TGTGCCAGCAATCAGGGGGCGATTTTTGGAAACACCATATATTTT
>TRBJ1-5|NA|TRBD1|TRBV15
CATSRDGTVSNQPQHF
TGTGCCACCAGCAGAGATGGGACAGTTAGCAATCAGCCCCAGCATTTT
>TRBJ1-5|NA|TRBD1|TRBV19
CASSSRTGNSNQPQHF
TGTGCCAGTAGTTCTCGGACAGGCAATAGCAATCAGCCCCAGCATTTT
>TRBJ1-6|NA|TRBD1|TRBV18
CASSPQGQVHNSPLHF
TGTGCCAGCTCACCACAGGGACAGGTGCATAATTCACCCCTCCACTTT
>TRBJ2-7|NA|TRBD1|TRBV15
CATSRDWGQFYEQYF
TGTGCCACCAGCAGAGATTGGGGACAGTTCTACGAGCAGTACTTC
>TRBJ2-5|NA|NA|TRBV28
CASMSQAGTQYF
TGTGCCAGCATGTCTCAGGCGGGGACCCAGTACTTC
>TRBJ1-5|NA|NA|TRBV28
CASSPPHYWGNQPQHF
TGTGCCAGCAGCCCACCACACTACTGGGGCAATCAGCCCCAGCATTTT
>TRBJ1-1|NA|TRBD1|TRBV6-5
CASSRQGTEAFF
TGTGCCAGCAGTAGACAGGGCACTGAAGCTTTCTTT
>TRBJ1-1|NA|TRBD1|TRBV6-5
CASKRSGQGWTEAFF
TGTGCCAGCAAACGCTCGGGACAGGGCTGGACTGAAGCTTTCTTT
>TRBJ2-1|NA|TRBD1|TRBV12-5
CASGSDRGDEQFF
TGTGCTAGTGGTTCGGACAGGGGAGATGAGCAGTTCTTC
>TRBJ2-7|NA|TRBD1|TRBV2
CASSPGQGEQYF
TGTGCCAGCTCCCCGGGACAGGGAGAGCAGTACTTC
>TRBJ2-3|NA|NA|TRBV7-9
CASSLSGTDTQYF
TGTGCCAGCAGCTTATCCGGCACAGATACGCAGTATTTT
>TRBJ2-2|once|NA|TRBV7-9
CARETLLGTGELFF
TGTGCCAGAGAGACACTGCTGGGCACCGGGGAGCTGTTTTTT
>TRBJ1-1|NA|NA|TRBV5-6
CASSLVAGNTEAFF
TGTGCCAGCAGCTTGGTGGCGGGGAACACTGAAGCTTTCTTT
>TRBJ1-1|NA|TRBD1|TRBV27
CASSSPGTGNTEAFF
TGTGCCAGCAGTTCCCCCGGGACAGGGAACACTGAAGCTTTCTTT
>TRBJ2-5|NA|TRBD2|TRBV19
CASSAGLVETQYF
TGTGCCAGTAGTGCCGGACTAGTTGAGACCCAGTACTTC
>TRBJ1-1|NA|NA|TRBV7-8
CASSPMNTEAFF
TGTGCCAGCAGCCCAATGAACACTGAAGCTTTCTTT
>TRBJ2-7|NA|TRBD2|TRBV11-2
CASSHYGGDYEQYF
TGTGCCAGCAGCCATTATGGGGGGGACTACGAGCAGTACTTC
>TRBJ2-3|NA|NA|TRBV6-5
CASSYWQGSTADTQYF
TGTGCCAGCAGTTACTGGCAGGGGAGCACAGCAGATACGCAGTATTTT
>TRBJ1-6|NA|TRBD1|TRBV5-6
CASSTGQGYYNSPLHF
TGTGCCAGCAGCACGGGACAGGGATATTATAATTCACCCCTCCACTTT
>TRBJ2-5|NA|TRBD2|TRBV28
CASSLTSGQETQYF
TGTGCCAGCAGTTTGACTAGCGGGCAAGAGACCCAGTACTTC
>TRBJ2-5|NA|TRBD2|TRBV15
CATSPHGGGQETQYF
TGTGCCACCAGCCCCCACGGGGGGGGCCAAGAGACCCAGTACTTC
>TRBJ1-1|few|TRBD1|TRBV30
CAWSGQGGEAFF
TGTGCCTGGAGTGGACAGGGTGGGGAAGCTTTCTTT
>TRBJ1-5|NA|NA|TRBV6-5
CASSYGQSNQPQHF
TGTGCCAGCAGTTACGGGCAGAGCAATCAGCCCCAGCATTTT
>TRBJ2-2|NA|NA|TRBV3-1/TRBV3-2
CASSPHGQTTGELFF
TGTGCCAGCAGCCCCCATGGACAGACCACCGGGGAGCTGTTTTTT
>TRBJ1-2|NA|TRBD1|TRBV5-1
CASSLDRGFYGYTF
TGCGCCAGCAGCTTGGACAGGGGGTTTTATGGCTACACCTTC
>TRBJ2-2|NA|NA|TRBV7-2
CASSLEVSSAGELFF
TGTGCCAGCAGCTTAGAAGTCTCCTCGGCCGGGGAGCTGTTTTTT
>TRBJ2-6|NA|TRBD1|TRBV9
CASSVGERGGRGANVLTF
TGTGCCAGCAGCGTAGGCGAGCGAGGGGGCCGTGGGGCCAACGTCCTGACTTTC
>TRBJ2-2|NA|TRBD1|TRBV7-2
CASSLEGGANTGELFF
TGTGCCAGCAGCTTAGAAGGGGGCGCCAACACCGGGGAGCTGTTTTTT
>TRBJ2-5|NA|TRBD1|TRBV5-4
CATGTGGTSGQETQYF
TGTGCCACCGGGACAGGGGGTACTAGCGGGCAAGAGACCCAGTACTTC
>TRBJ2-7|NA|TRBD1|TRBV2
CASSFPGQGFHEQYF
TGTGCCAGCAGTTTCCCCGGACAGGGTTTCCACGAGCAGTACTTC
>TRBJ2-3|NA|NA|TRBV7-2
CASSLVPSALTDTQYF
TGTGCCAGCAGCTTAGTTCCTAGCGCCCTCACAGATACGCAGTATTTT
>TRBJ1-6|few|NA|TRBV12-3/TRBV12-4
CASSKRGSPLHF
TGTGCCAGCAGTAAAAGGGGATCACCCCTCCACTTT
>TRBJ1-2|NA|TRBD1|TRBV10-3
CAISEPRDRVRNGYTF
TGTGCCATCAGTGAGCCCCGGGACAGGGTTCGGAATGGCTACACCTTC
>TRBJ2-7|NA|NA|TRBV9
CASSSERSAEQYF
TGTGCCAGCAGCTCAGAGCGATCGGCGGAGCAGTACTTC
>TRBJ1-1|NA|TRBD1|TRBV7-3
CASSLGQGMNTEAFF
TGTGCCAGCAGCCTTGGACAGGGAATGAACACTGAAGCTTTCTTT
>TRBJ2-1|few|NA|TRBV6-5
CASQGTGGSYNEQFF
TGTGCCAGCCAGGGGACGGGAGGATCGTACAATGAGCAGTTCTTC
>TRBJ1-6|NA|TRBD1|TRBV10-2
CASRTGHDNSPLHF
TGCGCCAGCCGGACAGGGCACGATAATTCACCCCTCCACTTT
>TRBJ1-4|NA|NA|TRBV2
CASQGQLYEKLFF
TGTGCCTCCCAGGGGCAGCTTTATGAAAAACTGTTTTTT
>TRBJ2-7|NA|NA|TRBV2
CASSDGYEQYF
TGTGCCAGCAGTGACGGCTACGAGCAGTACTTC
>TRBJ2-7|once|NA|TRBV5-1
CASRGATDTYEQYF
TGCGCCAGCAGGGGCGCGACGGACACCTACGAGCAGTACTTC
>TRBJ2-1|NA|NA|TRBV5-4
CASSLVVGGDEQFF
TGTGCCAGCAGCTTGGTCGTAGGGGGGGATGAGCAGTTCTTC
>TRBJ2-7|NA|TRBD1|TRBV9
CASSVGTAPYEQYF
TGTGCCAGCAGCGTCGGGACAGCTCCCTACGAGCAGTACTTC
>TRBJ2-1|once|TRBD1|TRBV6-5
CASRRQGAYNEQFF
TGTGCCAGCAGACGACAGGGCGCCTACAATGAGCAGTTCTTC
>TRBJ2-3|NA|TRBD1|TRBV13
CASSFNRGTQYF
TGTGCCAGCAGCTTTAACAGGGGAACGCAGTATTTT
>TRBJ1-1|NA|NA|TRBV18
CASSADSLNTEAFF
TGTGCCAGCTCAGCGGACAGTTTGAACACTGAAGCTTTCTTT
>TRBJ2-3|NA|TRBD2|TRBV5-1
CASSLPGTSGRSETQYF
TGCGCCAGCAGCTTGCCCGGGACTAGCGGGCGCTCTGAGACGCAGTATTTT
>TRBJ2-7|NA|NA|TRBV10-3
CAISEPSTNEQYF
TGTGCCATCAGTGAACCTAGCACGAACGAGCAGTACTTC
>TRBJ2-1|NA|TRBD1|TRBV15
CATSRDVTGLNEQFF
TGTGCCACCAGCAGAGATGTGACAGGGTTAAATGAGCAGTTCTTC
>TRBJ1-1|NA|TRBD1|TRBV29-1
CSVGDRGLATEAFF
TGCAGCGTTGGGGACAGGGGGCTGGCCACTGAAGCTTTCTTT